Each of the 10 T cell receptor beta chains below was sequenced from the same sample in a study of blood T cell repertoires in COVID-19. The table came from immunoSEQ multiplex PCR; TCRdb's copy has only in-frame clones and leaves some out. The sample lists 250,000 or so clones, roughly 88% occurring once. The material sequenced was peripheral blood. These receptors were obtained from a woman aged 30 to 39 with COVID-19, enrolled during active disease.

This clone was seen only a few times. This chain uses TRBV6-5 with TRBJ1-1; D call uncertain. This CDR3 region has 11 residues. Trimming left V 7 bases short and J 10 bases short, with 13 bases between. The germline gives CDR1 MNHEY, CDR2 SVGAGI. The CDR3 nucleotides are TGTGCCAGCACCATCCGGCGGGGAGCTTTCTTT. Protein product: CASTIRRGAFF.

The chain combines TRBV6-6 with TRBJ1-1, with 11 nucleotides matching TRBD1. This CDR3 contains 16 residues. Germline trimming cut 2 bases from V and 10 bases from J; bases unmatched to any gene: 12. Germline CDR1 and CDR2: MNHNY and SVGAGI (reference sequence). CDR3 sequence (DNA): TGTGCCAGCAGTTACCCATCCGCGGACAGGGGGCTCGGAGCTTTCTTT. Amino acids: CASSYPSADRGLGAFF.

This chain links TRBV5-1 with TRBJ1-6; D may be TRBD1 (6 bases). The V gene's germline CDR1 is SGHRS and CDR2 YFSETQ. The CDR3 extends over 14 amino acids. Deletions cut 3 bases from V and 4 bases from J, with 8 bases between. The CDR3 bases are TGCGCCAGCAGCTCGGACAGTTATAATTCACCCCTCCACTTT. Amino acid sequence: CASSSDSYNSPLHF.

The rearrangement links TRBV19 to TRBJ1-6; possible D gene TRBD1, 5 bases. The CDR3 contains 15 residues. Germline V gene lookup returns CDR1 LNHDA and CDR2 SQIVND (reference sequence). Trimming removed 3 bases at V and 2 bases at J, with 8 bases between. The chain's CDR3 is CASSIGGTYNSPLHF. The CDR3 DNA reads TGTGCCAGTAGTATTGGGGGGACCTATAATTCACCCCTCCACTTT.

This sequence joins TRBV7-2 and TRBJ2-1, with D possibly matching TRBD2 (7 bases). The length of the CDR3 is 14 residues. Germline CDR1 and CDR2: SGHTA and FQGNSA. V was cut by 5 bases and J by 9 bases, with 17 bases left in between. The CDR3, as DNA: TGTGCCAGCAGCAAAGGGGGGGGCCTCGTTGAGCAGTTCTTC. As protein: CASSKGGGLVEQFF.

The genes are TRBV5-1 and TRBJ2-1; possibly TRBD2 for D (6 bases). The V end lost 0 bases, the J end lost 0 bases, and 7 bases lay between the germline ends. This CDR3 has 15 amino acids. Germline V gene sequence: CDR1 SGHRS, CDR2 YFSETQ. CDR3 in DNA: TGCGCCAGCAGCTTGGACGGGGGCTCCTACAATGAGCAGTTCTTC. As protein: CASSLDGGSYNEQFF.

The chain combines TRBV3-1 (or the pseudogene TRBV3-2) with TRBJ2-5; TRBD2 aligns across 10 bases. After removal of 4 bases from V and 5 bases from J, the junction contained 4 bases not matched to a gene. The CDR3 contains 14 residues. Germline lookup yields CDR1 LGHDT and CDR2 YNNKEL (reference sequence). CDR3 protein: CASSRSGGKETQYF. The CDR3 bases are TGTGCCAGCAGCCGTAGCGGGGGGAAGGAGACCCAGTACTTC.

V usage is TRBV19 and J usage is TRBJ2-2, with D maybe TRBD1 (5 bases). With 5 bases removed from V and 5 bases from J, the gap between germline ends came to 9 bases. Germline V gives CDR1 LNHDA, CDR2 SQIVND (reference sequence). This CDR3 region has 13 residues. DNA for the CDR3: TGTGCCAGTAGTGCCCCAGGGACCGGGGAGCTGTTTTTT. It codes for CASSAPGTGELFF.

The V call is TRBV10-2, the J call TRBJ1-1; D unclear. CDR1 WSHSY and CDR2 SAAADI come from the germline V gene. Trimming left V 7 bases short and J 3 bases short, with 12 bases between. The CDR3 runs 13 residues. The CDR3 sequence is CASITDTHTEAFF. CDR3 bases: TGCGCCAGCATAACCGACACCCACACTGAAGCTTTCTTT.

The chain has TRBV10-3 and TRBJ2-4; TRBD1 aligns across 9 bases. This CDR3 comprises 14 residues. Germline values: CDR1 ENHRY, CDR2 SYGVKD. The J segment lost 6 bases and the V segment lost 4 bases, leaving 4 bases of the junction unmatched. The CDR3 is CAISAGDRVNIQYF. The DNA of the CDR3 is TGTGCCATCAGTGCCGGGGACAGGGTAAACATTCAGTACTTC.